This T cell receptor beta chain was observed in a study of identical twins. Study-level points and caveats: Abundant beta clonotypes from cord blood had fewer insertions, unlike memory repertoires, which showed none.

The CDR3 totals 15 residues. Losses at the gene ends were 3 bases for V and 6 bases for J; bases not matched to a gene: 10. Looked up from germline, CDR1 is MGHRA and CDR2 is YSYEKL. This clonotype occurred many times. Its specificity is not known. TCRdb reprocessed the 5' RACE reads via MiXCR and lists one record per CDR3 protein. The profile shows approximately 690,000 distinct CDR3 sequences, approximately 6% of them singletons. What was sequenced was naive T cells sorted from blood. J is TRBJ1-2 and V is TRBV4-1, with TRBD1 identical over 7 bases. The clonotype originates from a young man in good health. CDR3 region: CASSQALTGRNGYTF. The CDR3 DNA follows: TGCGCCAGCAGCCAGGCCTTGACAGGGAGAAATGGCTACACCTTC.